This TCR beta chain derives from a study of PD-1 blockade in classical Hodgkin lymphoma. TCRdb keeps only in-frame clones here, not all; method: immunoSEQ multiplex PCR. The table includes 25,000 to 35,000 clones, around three quarters detected once. Noted time point: cycle 4 day 1 (C4D1), after less than seven weeks of nivolumab. Each of the patients experienced relapse following autologous stem cell transplantation, and their brentuximab vedotin exposure differed. Trimming took 4 bases from V and 7 from J, leaving 17 bases between them. The length of the CDR3 is 14 residues. Germline CDR1 reads SGHTA; CDR2 reads FQGNSA.

The chain recombines TRBV7-2 with TRBJ2-7; weak D call: TRBD2 (6 bases). The receptor was isolated from a human donor with classical Hodgkin lymphoma. The material sequenced was peripheral blood mononuclear cells (PBMCs), taken before the fourth cycle of nivolumab. CDR3 coding DNA: TGTGCCAGCAGCTACTGGGACTCCTCTGATGAGCAGTACTTC. Its protein is CASSYWDSSDEQYF.